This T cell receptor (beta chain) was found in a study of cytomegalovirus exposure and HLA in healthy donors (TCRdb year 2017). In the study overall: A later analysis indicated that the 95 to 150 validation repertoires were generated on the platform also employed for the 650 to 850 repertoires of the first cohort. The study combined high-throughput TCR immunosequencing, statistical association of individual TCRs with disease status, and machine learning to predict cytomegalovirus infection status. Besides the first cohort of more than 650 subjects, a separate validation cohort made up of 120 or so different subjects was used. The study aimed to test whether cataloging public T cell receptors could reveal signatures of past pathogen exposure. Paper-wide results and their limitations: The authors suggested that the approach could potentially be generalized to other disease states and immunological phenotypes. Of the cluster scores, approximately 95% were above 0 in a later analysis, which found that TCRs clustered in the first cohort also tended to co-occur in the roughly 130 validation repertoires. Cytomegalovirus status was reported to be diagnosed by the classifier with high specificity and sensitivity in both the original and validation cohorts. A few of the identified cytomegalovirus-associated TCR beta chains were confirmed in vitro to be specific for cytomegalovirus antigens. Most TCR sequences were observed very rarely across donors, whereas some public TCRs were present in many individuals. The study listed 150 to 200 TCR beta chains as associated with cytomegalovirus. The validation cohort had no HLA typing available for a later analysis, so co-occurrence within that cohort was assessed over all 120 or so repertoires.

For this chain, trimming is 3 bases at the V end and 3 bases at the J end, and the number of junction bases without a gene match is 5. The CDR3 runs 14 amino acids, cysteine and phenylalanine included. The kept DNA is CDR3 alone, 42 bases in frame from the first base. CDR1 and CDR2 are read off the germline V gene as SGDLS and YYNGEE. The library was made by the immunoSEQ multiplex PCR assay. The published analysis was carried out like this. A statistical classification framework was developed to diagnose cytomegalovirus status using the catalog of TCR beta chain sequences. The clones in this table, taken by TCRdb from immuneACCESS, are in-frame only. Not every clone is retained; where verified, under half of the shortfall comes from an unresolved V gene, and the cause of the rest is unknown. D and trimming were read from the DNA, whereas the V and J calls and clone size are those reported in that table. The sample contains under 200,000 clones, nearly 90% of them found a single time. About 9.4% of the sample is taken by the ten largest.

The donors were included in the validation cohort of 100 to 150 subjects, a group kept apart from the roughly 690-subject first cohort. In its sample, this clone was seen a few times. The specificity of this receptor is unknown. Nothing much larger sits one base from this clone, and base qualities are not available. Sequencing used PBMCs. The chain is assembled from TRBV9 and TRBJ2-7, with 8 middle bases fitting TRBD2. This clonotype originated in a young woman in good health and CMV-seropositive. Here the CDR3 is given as CASSAAGVGYEQYF. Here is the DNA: TGTGCCAGCAGCGCAGCGGGAGTGGGCTACGAGCAGTACTTC.